One and the same sample provided the 12 T cell receptor beta chains below, sequenced in a study of tissue T cells after allogeneic stem cell transplantation. The repertoire was sequenced with immunoSEQ multiplex PCR; TCRdb's copy has only in-frame clones and lacks some. The sample holds approximately 5,000 clones; about a third are singletons and the top ten take under 7%. Time point noted: mouse harvest day 14 after allogeneic transplant. Mouse grafts combined 10^7 T-cell-depleted bone marrow cells with 10^6 splenic CD5+ T cells. Sequenced material: skin. All receptors derive from a female BALB/c mouse given C57BL/6 T cells with graft-versus-host disease after an allogeneic hematopoietic cell transplant.

This clone was counted only a few times. Gene names refer to mouse genes. The read gets to within 1 residue of the CDR3 end, and the germline J gene fills in the rest. This chain uses TRBV29 with TRBJ1-1; D gene uncertain. Trimming took 1 base from V and 2 from J, leaving 2 bases between them. CDR3 size: 12 residues. CDR1 is MSHET, CDR2 SYDVDS, per germline. CDR3 in amino acids: CASSLYNTEVFF. The part of the CDR3 DNA that was read is TGTGCTAGCAGTTTATACAACACAGAAGTCTTC.

Points on this clone: Gene names are mouse gene names. The sequence runs out 1 residue before the end of the CDR3; the remainder is reconstructed from the germline J gene. V gene TRBV26 combines with J gene TRBJ2-4, with D unclear. Trimming removed 4 bases at V and 0 bases at J, with 11 bases between. This CDR3 contains 15 residues. Germline lookup yields CDR1 KGHPV and CDR2 FQNQEV (reference sequence). Partial CDR3 DNA: TGTGCCAGCAGTCCCTTGACACCTAGTCAAAACACCTTGTAC. This encodes CASSPLTPSQNTLY. The CDR3 reads in full as CASSPLTPSQNTLYF.

In the case of this clone: Genes here carry mouse names. Read sequence stops 1 residue before the CDR3 end, and the germline J gene provides the missing end. This chain links TRBV13-2 with TRBJ2-7, with 13 positions matching TRBD2. The V gene end was trimmed by 7 bases and the J gene end by 0 bases; junction bases not matched to a gene: 4. The CDR3 sequence is 15 residues long. In germline, CDR1 is NNHNN, CDR2 SYGAGS (reference sequence). The sequenced part of the CDR3 DNA is TGTGCCAGCAGTGGACTGGGGGGGCGCTCCTATGAACAGTAC. This encodes CASSGLGGRSYEQY. The whole CDR3 protein reads CASSGLGGRSYEQYF.

This clone was seen only a few times. Gene labels here are mouse ones. The observed sequence ends 1 residue before the CDR3 terminus, with the missing tail filled in from the germline J gene. The V gene is TRBV2, the J gene TRBJ2-7; D not resolved. CDR1 and CDR2 (germline): LGHNA, YSYQKL. The ends were cut back, 0 bases at V and 4 bases at J, with 7 bases in the middle. The CDR3 length is 13 residues. The CDR3 sequence is CASSQESRYEQYF. The DNA read from the CDR3 is TGTGCCAGCAGCCAAGAAAGCAGATATGAACAGTAC.

Sample share makes this clone medium-sized (0.01 to 0.1%). Gene names refer to mouse genes. The read ends 1 residue before the CDR3 terminus; that terminus is restored from the germline J gene. The J gene is TRBJ1-5, the V gene TRBV23. CDR1 is KGHTA, CDR2 FQNQQP, per germline. The CDR3 runs to 14 residues. Here the CDR3 reads CSSSQFRDSQAPLF. The sequenced part of the CDR3 DNA is TGCTCCAGCAGTCAATTCCGGGACTCCCAGGCTCCGCTT.

On this clone itself: Mouse gene names and germline throughout. The read stops 1 residue short of the end of the CDR3; the missing end is completed from the germline J gene. This chain connects TRBV3 to TRBJ2-5; D is possibly TRBD2 (6 bases). V was cut by 1 base and J by 2 bases, with 7 bases left in between. Germline lookup yields CDR1 SNHLY and CDR2 FYNGKV (reference sequence). The CDR3 is made up of 14 amino acids. The CDR3 DNA, read in part, is TGTGCCAGCAGCTTAGTTGGGGGCCAAGACACCCAGTAC. It is translated as CASSLVGGQDTQY. The entire CDR3 sequence reads CASSLVGGQDTQYF.

This clone is medium-sized. Mouse gene names and germline throughout. The CDR3 end is not reached by the read, which stops 1 residue before it; the germline J gene fills it in. V gene TRBV26 combines with J gene TRBJ2-7, with TRBD1 as a possible D gene (6 bases). Germline lookup yields CDR1 KGHPV and CDR2 FQNQEV (reference sequence). V lost 3 bases to trimming and J lost 4 bases, with 10 bases between them. The CDR3 is 13 residues long. CDR3 bases read: TGTGCCAGCAGTCTACGGACAGAATATGAACAGTAC. Residues: CASSLRTEYEQY. The full CDR3 protein is CASSLRTEYEQYF.

Remarks on this clone: Gene and germline names: mouse. The DNA read from the CDR3 is TGTGCAAGCAGCTTAGCGGCCGCAAACACAGAAGTCTTC. This sequence encodes CASSLAAANTEVF. The complete CDR3 reads CASSLAAANTEVFF. J is TRBJ1-1 and V is TRBV16, with D uncertain. The read terminates 1 residue before the CDR3 end, so the remaining end is supplied by the germline J gene. The germline V gene has CDR1 SGHSA and CDR2 FRNQAP. V lost 1 base and J 0 bases, leaving 6 bases between the germline ends. The CDR3 totals 14 residues.

This clone showed up just a few times. Gene labels here are mouse ones. The missing CDR3 end, 1 residue past where the read stops, is filled in from the germline J gene. V gene TRBV19 combines with J gene TRBJ1-3, with D perhaps TRBD1 (5 bases). From germline, CDR1 is FNHDT and CDR2 SITEND (reference sequence). The CDR3 has 15 residues. V gave up 2 bases and J gave up 0 bases, with 9 bases separating them. The CDR3 bases that were read are TGTGCCAGCAGTATTTCTCAGGGTTCTGGAAATACGCTCTAT. It translates to CASSISQGSGNTLY. The CDR3 in its entirety is CASSISQGSGNTLYF.

Concerning this clone itself: The gene symbols are mouse symbols. With the read ending 1 residue before the CDR3 end, the germline J gene is used to fill in that end. The rearrangement links TRBV13-2 to TRBJ1-1; 8 bases map to TRBD1. The germline CDR1 and CDR2 sequences are NNHNN and SYGAGS (reference sequence). The CDR3 is 14 residues long. The junction had 4 bases not matched to a gene; V was cut back by 6 bases and J by 0 bases. The CDR3 spells CASDPQGANTEVFF. Partial CDR3 DNA: TGTGCCAGCGACCCACAGGGGGCAAACACAGAAGTCTTC.

This clone qualifies as large. The gene symbols are mouse symbols. CDR3 in amino acids: CASSPGTGVEQYF. CDR3 DNA (partial): TGTGCTAGCAGTCCCGGGACAGGGGTTGAACAGTAC. The chain is built from TRBV29 and TRBJ2-7, with 10 positions matching TRBD1. The read halts 1 residue ahead of the CDR3 end, with the missing end drawn from the germline J gene. V gave up 5 bases and J gave up 6 bases; unmatched junction bases: 4. Germline lookup yields CDR1 MSHET and CDR2 SYDVDS. The CDR3 totals 13 residues. The full variable domain, with the rest looked up from reference TRBV29 and TRBJ2-7, is DMKVTQMPRYLIKRMGENVLLECGQDMSHETMYWYRQDPGLGLQLIYISYDVDSNSEGDIPKGYRVSRKKREHFSLILDSAKTNQTSVYFCASSPGTGVEQYFGPGTRLTVL.

With regard to this clone: Germline and genes: mouse. The CDR3 is cut off 1 residue early in the read; its end comes from the germline J gene. The chain joins TRBV2 to TRBJ1-4, with TRBD1 identical over 7 bases. V dropped 4 bases and J dropped 3; count of bases not matched to a gene: 5. The germline V gene encodes CDR1 LGHNA and CDR2 YSYQKL. The CDR3 is made up of 15 amino acids. This CDR3 reads CASSPPGTANERLFF. The part of the CDR3 DNA that was read is TGTGCCAGCAGCCCCCCCGGGACAGCCAACGAAAGATTATTT. The full variable domain, rest sourced from reference TRBV2 and TRBJ1-4, is DPKIIQKPKYLVAVTGSEKILICEQYLGHNAMYWYRQSAKKPLEFMFSYSYQKLMDNQTASSRFQPQSSKKNHLDLQITALKPDDSATYFCASSPPGTANERLFFGHGTKLSVL.